This TCR beta chain derives from a study of patients and donors after allogeneic stem cell transplantation. This clonotype was seen ten or more times. TCRdb called the RT-PCR reads again in MiXCR, with one record for every CDR3 protein. The table shows about 410,000 distinct CDR3 sequences, with approximately 16% occurring only once. This receptor was identified in a human donor who was either an allogeneic HSCT recipient or a stem cell or donor lymphocyte infusion donor (not recorded which). It is not recorded whose cells these are; they may come from a transplant donor. The sequenced material came from blood, either unsorted or a sorted T cell fraction (not recorded which).

The CDR3 DNA reads TGTGCCAGCACTACGAACTATGGCTACACCTTC. It codes for CASTTNYGYTF. The chain combines TRBV12-3 or TRBV12-4 with TRBJ1-2, with D unresolved. The CDR3 runs 11 residues. V lost 7 bases and J lost 2, with 5 bases in between.